The rows below give T cell receptor beta chains drawn from one sample of a study of blood T cell repertoires in COVID-19. Assay: immunoSEQ multiplex PCR; the TCRdb copy retains only in-frame clones and omits some. The sample has 43,000 or so clones; approximately 90% are singletons. Material for sequencing was peripheral blood. These receptor sequences come from a woman aged 80 or over with active COVID-19. Both conserved end residues are trimmed from each CDR3.

ASSLNRGHYEQY | TRBV7-2
ASSGPGQGPPGELF | TRBV9
ASRVTGDNSPLH | TRBV19
ASSLGLAGEDEQY | TRBV5-1
AFAVSTNEKLF | TRBV30
ASSKTGTAKETQY | TRBV11-2
ASSYSNRVREKLF | TRBV6-5
ASTSAGRMNTEAF | TRBV27
ASSPPGTWGSRGYT | TRBV3-1/TRBV3-2
ASSYYGRAGELF | TRBV6-5